The 4 T cell receptor beta chains presented below share a single source sample, sequenced in a study of OX40 agonist ivuxolimab in advanced cancers. Libraries were prepared by immunoSEQ multiplex PCR; TCRdb keeps only in-frame clonotypes and omits some of them. The sample carries more than 50,000 clones, 80% to 90% recorded once. The sequencing here drew on CD4+ or CD8+ T cells sorted from blood, taken in a trial of the OX40 agonist ivuxolimab. The receptors come from an adult with an advanced solid tumor such as melanoma, head and neck, liver or kidney cancer.

V gene TRBV5-1 combines with J gene TRBJ1-1; D gene uncertain. CDR3 length: 13 residues. Trimming shortened V by 0 bases and J by 5 bases, and 8 bases separated the two germline ends. Germline CDR1 and CDR2: SGHRS and YFSETQ. CDR3 sequence: CASSLATPTEAFF. In nucleotides, the CDR3 is TGCGCCAGCAGCTTGGCGACACCAACTGAAGCTTTCTTT.

The rearrangement joins TRBV5-8 to TRBJ2-7; D uncertain. Germline CDR1 and CDR2: SGHTS and YDEGEE. The CDR3 is made up of 10 amino acids. Between the trimmed V and J ends, which lost 4 bases and 3 bases, there was a span of 2 bases. The CDR3 sequence is CASSLYEQYF. CDR3 nucleotide sequence: TGTGCCAGCAGCCTCTACGAGCAGTACTTC.

The chain's CDR3 is CAIQRSSYNEQFF. In nucleotides, the CDR3 is TGTGCTATTCAGCGGAGCTCCTACAATGAGCAGTTCTTC. This chain connects TRBV6-5 to TRBJ2-1; tentative D call: TRBD2 (5 bases). This CDR3 is 13 amino acids long. The germline gives CDR1 MNHEY, CDR2 SVGAGI.

This clone is termed medium-sized. J is TRBJ1-2 and V is TRBV5-1, with 7 bases identical to TRBD1. CDR3 size: 15 residues. Germline V gene data show CDR1 as SGHRS and CDR2 as YFSETQ. Trimming removed 3 bases from V and 0 bases from J; junction bases left unmatched: 5. The DNA for the CDR3 is TGCGCCAGCAGCTGGGAGGGGACAGCTAACTATGGCTACACCTTC. Encoded protein: CASSWEGTANYGYTF.